This T cell receptor (beta chain) stems from a study of blood T cell repertoires in COVID-19. This CDR3 contains 16 residues. CDR1 is SGHRS and CDR2 is YFSETQ in the germline V gene. V lost 0 bases to trimming and J lost 5 bases; unmatched junction nucleotides: 8. Here immunoSEQ multiplex PCR was the method, and the copy in TCRdb shows in-frame clones only, minus some. The sample shows 150,000 or so clones, about 85% of them seen only once. The origin of this receptor is a woman in her seventies with COVID-19, enrolled during active disease. Specimen: peripheral blood. The chain joins TRBV5-1 to TRBJ2-3, with 8 bases matching TRBD1. CDR3 in amino acids: CASSLEVRGRGDTQYF. In DNA form, the CDR3 reads TGCGCCAGCAGCTTGGAGGTCAGGGGGCGAGGAGATACGCAGTATTTT.